This T cell receptor beta chain derives from a study of T-cell memory formation after mild COVID-19. Across the whole study: TCR clusters mostly belonged to single donors. Study-level points and caveats: Those CD4+ clones that contracted were mainly in CM and EM (CD8+ ones in EMRA). Later expanders leaned CD4+, whereas clones that contracted between day 15 and 85 were balanced CD4/CD8.

Germline V gene lookup returns CDR1 SGHRS and CDR2 YFSETQ. The CDR3 covers 16 residues. The junction had 6 bases not matched to a gene; V was cut back by 0 bases and J by 5 bases. From 5'RACE with constant-segment primers came TCR alpha and TCR beta cDNA libraries that carried sample barcodes and UMIs. TCRdb itself ran the 5' RACE reads through MiXCR, one entry per CDR3 protein. The sample consists of hundreds of thousands of distinct CDR3 sequences, about 20% of them appearing once. This clonotype was recorded a few times. Antigen specificity is unknown. The receptor was derived from an adult woman who had mild COVID-19 (a few samples of this study predate the infection). Cell type and time point are not known. This chain joins TRBV5-1 and TRBJ2-2; 8 bases match TRBD1. Sequencing was carried out using PBMCs or a T cell subset sorted from them (not recorded which). CDR3 sequence reads: CASSLGTGRRTGELFF. As DNA, the CDR3 is TGCGCCAGCAGCTTGGGGACAGGGAGAAGGACCGGGGAGCTGTTTTTT.